One T cell receptor beta chain is described in this entry. Only in-frame clones appear in the TCRdb table, and some are missing; sequencing was by immunoSEQ multiplex PCR. The data contain tens of thousands of clones, 85% of them singletons. Trimming took 0 bases from V and 8 from J, leaving 10 bases between them. Per germline, CDR1 MGHRA and CDR2 YSYEKL. This CDR3 has 14 amino acids. These data come from a study of OX40 agonist ivuxolimab in advanced cancers. Patients who had autoimmune disease history or got systemic immunosuppression were left out. The chain uses TRBV4-1 and TRBJ1-4; unclear D gene. The clonotype originates from an adult with an advanced solid tumor such as melanoma, head and neck, liver or kidney cancer. This specimen was CD4+ or CD8+ T cells sorted from blood, taken in a trial of the OX40 agonist ivuxolimab. CDR3 in DNA: TGCGCCAGCAGCCAAGATATCATGGACGAAAAACTGTTTTTT. Amino acid sequence: CASSQDIMDEKLFF.